Included here is one TCR beta chain sequence, with context. The repertoire was sequenced with immunoSEQ multiplex PCR; TCRdb's copy has only in-frame clones and lacks some. The repertoire has tens of thousands of clones, around 91% of them found once; the top ten carry 0.33%. Germline lookup yields CDR1 SNHLY and CDR2 FYNNEI. Between the trimmed V and J ends, which lost 5 bases and 0 bases, there was a span of 9 bases. The CDR3 sequence is 14 residues long. These data are taken from a study of OX40 agonist ivuxolimab in advanced cancers. The TCR was taken from an adult with an advanced solid tumor such as melanoma, head and neck, liver or kidney cancer. The genes are TRBV2 and TRBJ2-3; TRBD2 might be the D (5 bases). The specimen comprised CD4+ or CD8+ T cells sorted from blood, sampled in a trial of the OX40 agonist ivuxolimab. The CDR3 loop reads CASSFSASTDTQYF. Written as DNA, the CDR3 is TGTGCCAGCAGTTTTAGCGCCAGCACAGATACGCAGTATTTT.